This T cell receptor (beta chain) came from a study of blood T cells in healthy people across ages. The CDR3 length is 12 residues. V was clipped by 6 bases and J by 3 bases, with 9 bases between them. This clonotype was observed a few times. The antigen is not known. Next came a second PCR, run for about 7 to 11 cycles, which used a sample-barcoded 5' primer along with a J-beta primer mix. TCRdb reanalysed the 5' RACE reads using MiXCR and keeps one entry per CDR3 protein. The sample carries hundreds of thousands of distinct CDR3 sequences, about 56% recorded once. Each sample had at least 6.5 million PBMCs isolated. Each sample yielded at least 5.5 micrograms of PBMC total RNA. Whole-study findings and limits: It was held that the diversity estimates obtained from one million T cells were underestimates.

The chain is built from TRBV12-3 or TRBV12-4 and TRBJ2-7; D is unresolved. The sequenced material came from blood. The source is a man between 35 and 55 years old in good health. Here the CDR3 DNA reads TGTGCCAGCAGCTTCAGAAGCTACGAGCAGTACTTC. Its protein is CASSFRSYEQYF.